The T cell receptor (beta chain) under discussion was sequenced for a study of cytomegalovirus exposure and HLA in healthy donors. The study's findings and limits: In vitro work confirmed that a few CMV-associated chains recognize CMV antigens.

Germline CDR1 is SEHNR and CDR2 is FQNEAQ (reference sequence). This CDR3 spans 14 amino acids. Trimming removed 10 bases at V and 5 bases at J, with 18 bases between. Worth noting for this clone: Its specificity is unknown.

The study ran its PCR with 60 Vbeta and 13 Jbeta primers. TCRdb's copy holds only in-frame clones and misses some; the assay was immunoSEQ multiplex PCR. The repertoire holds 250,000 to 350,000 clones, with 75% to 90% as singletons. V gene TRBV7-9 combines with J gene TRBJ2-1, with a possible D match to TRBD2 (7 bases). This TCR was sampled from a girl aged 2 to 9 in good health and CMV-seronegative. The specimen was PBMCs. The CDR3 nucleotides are TGTGCCACCGAACGGGGGGCCCCCAACAATGAGCAGTTCTTC. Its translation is CATERGAPNNEQFF.